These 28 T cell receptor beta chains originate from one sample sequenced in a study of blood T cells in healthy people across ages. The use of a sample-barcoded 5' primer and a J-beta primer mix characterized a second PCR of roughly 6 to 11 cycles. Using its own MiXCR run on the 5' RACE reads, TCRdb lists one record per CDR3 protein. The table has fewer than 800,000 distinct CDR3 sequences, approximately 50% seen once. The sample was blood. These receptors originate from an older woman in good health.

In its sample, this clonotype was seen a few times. The CDR3 DNA reads TGTGCCAGCACCAAACAGCCTAGCGGGGGGAACAATGAGCAGTTCTTC. It translates to CASTKQPSGGNNEQFF. V usage is TRBV27 and J usage is TRBJ2-1, with 11 bases matching TRBD2. V lost 7 bases and J lost 5; bases outside the gene matches: 10. This CDR3 region has 16 residues. CDR1 and CDR2 from the germline V gene are MNHEY and SMNVEV (reference sequence).

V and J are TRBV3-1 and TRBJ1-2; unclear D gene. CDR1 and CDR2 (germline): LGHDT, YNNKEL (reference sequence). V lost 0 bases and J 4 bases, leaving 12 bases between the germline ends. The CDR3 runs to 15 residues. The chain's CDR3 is CASSQDRKAGYGYTF. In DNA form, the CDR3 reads TGTGCCAGCAGCCAAGACAGGAAAGCGGGCTATGGCTACACCTTC.

The CDR3 sequence is CASSYGGHSYEQYF. CDR3 coding DNA: TGTGCCAGCAGTTATGGCGGGCACTCCTACGAGCAGTACTTC. The rearrangement uses TRBV27 and TRBJ2-7; possible D gene TRBD2, 5 bases. The CDR3 extends over 14 amino acids. V was pared by 4 bases and J by 0 bases, with 10 bases between. Germline CDR1 reads MNHEY; CDR2 reads SMNVEV (reference sequence).

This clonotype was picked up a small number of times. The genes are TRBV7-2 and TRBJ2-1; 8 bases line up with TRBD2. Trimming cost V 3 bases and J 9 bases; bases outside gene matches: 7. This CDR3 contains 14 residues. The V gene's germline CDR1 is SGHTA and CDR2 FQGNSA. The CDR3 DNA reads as TGTGCCAGCAGCTTGCCGGGAGGGCCGTTTGAGCAGTTCTTC. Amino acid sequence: CASSLPGGPFEQFF.

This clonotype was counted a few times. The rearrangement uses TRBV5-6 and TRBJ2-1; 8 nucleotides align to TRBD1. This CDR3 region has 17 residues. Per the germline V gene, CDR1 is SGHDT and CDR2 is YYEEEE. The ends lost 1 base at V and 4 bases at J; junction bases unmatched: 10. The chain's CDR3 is CASSLQVRDRSYNEQFF. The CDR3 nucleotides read TGTGCCAGCAGCTTGCAAGTACGGGACAGGTCGTACAATGAGCAGTTCTTC.

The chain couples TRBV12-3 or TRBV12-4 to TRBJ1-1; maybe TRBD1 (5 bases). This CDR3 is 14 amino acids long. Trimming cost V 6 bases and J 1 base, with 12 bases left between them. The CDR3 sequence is CASSQGPPNTEAFF. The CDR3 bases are TGTGCCAGCAGCCAGGGACCCCCGAACACTGAAGCTTTCTTT.

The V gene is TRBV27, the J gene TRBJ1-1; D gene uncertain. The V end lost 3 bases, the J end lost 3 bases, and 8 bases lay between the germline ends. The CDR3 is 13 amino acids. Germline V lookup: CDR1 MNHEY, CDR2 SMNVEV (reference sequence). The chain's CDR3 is CASSFLRYTEAFF. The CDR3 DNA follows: TGTGCCAGCAGTTTTTTACGGTACACTGAAGCTTTCTTT.

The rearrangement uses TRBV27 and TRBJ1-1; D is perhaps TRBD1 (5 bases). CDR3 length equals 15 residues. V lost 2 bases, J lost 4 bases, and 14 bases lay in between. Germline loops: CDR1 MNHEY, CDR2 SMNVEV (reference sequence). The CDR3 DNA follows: TGTGCCAGCAGTTTAATGGGGGAAGTGGGCACTGAAGCTTTCTTT. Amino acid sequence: CASSLMGEVGTEAFF.

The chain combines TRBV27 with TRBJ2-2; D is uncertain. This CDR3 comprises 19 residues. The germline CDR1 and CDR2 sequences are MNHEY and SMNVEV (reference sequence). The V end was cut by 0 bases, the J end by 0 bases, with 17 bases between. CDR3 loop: CASSLSIGIVGTNTGELFF. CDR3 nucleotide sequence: TGTGCCAGCAGTTTATCAATCGGCATTGTGGGGACGAACACCGGGGAGCTGTTTTTT.

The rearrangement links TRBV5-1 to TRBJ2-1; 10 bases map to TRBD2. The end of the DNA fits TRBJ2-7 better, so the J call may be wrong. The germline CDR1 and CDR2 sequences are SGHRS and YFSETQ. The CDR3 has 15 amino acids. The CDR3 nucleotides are TGCGCCAGTATCGCAGCGGGAGGGTCCTACAATGAGCAGTACTTC. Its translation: CASIAAGGSYNEQYF.

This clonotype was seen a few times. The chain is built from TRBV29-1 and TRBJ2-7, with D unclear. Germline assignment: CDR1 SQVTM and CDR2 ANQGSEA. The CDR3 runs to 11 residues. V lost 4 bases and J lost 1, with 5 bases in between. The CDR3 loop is CSVVFSYEQYF. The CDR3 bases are TGCAGCGTTGTGTTTTCCTACGAGCAGTACTTC.

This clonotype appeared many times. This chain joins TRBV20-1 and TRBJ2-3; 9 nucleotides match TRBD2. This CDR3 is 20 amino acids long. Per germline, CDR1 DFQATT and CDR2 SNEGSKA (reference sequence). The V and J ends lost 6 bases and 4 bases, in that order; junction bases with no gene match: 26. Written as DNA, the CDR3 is TGCAGTGCCCCCAAGACAGGGAGTGGCGGGAGGGCCAAGATAGCAGATACGCAGTATTTT. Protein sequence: CSAPKTGSGGRAKIADTQYF.

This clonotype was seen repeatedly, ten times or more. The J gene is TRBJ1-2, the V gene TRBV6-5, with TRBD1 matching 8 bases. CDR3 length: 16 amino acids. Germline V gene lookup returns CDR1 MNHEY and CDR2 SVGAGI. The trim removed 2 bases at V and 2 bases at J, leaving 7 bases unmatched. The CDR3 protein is CASSYIRTGGNYGYTF. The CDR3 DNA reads TGTGCCAGCAGTTACATTCGCACAGGGGGGAACTATGGCTACACCTTC.

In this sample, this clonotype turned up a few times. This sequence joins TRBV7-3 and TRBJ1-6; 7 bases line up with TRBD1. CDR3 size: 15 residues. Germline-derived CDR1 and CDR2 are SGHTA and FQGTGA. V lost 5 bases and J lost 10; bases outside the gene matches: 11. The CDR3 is CASSASTGSKSPLHF. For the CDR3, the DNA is TGTGCCAGCAGCGCTTCGACAGGGTCCAAATCACCCCTCCACTTT.

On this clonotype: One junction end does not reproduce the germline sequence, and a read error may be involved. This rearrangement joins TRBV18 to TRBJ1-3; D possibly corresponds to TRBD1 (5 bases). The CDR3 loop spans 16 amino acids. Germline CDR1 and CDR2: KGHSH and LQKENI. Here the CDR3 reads CASSPTGLISGDTIYF. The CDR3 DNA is TGTGCCAGCTCACCAACGGGACTCATCTCTGGAGACACCATATATTTT.

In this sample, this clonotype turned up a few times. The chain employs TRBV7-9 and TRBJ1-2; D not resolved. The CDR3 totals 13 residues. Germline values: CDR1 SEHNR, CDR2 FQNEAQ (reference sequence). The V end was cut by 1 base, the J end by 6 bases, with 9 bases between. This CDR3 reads CASSLVPRDGYTF. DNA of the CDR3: TGTGCCAGCAGCTTAGTTCCCCGAGATGGCTACACCTTC.

In nucleotides, the CDR3 is TGTGCCACCAGCAGGCCCGGGAACAATGAGCAGTTCTTC. The encoded protein is CATSRPGNNEQFF. The rearrangement joins TRBV15 to TRBJ2-1; tentatively, D is TRBD2 (5 bases). CDR1 is LNHNV, CDR2 YYDKDF, per germline (reference sequence). Trimming stripped 3 bases from V and 5 bases from J, with 8 bases between. The CDR3 totals 13 residues.

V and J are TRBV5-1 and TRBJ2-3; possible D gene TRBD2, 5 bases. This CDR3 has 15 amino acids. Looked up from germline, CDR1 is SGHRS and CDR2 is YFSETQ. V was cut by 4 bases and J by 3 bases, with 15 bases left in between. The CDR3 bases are TGCGCCAGCAGCCTCGGGGTGGGCGAGACAGATACGCAGTATTTT. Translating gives CASSLGVGETDTQYF.

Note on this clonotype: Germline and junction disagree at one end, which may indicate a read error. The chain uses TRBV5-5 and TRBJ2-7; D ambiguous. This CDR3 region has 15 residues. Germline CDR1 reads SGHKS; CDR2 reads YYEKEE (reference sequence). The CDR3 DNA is TGTGCTAGCAGCCGCTACGCCTTGCTCCCCTACGAGCAGTACTTC. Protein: CASSRYALLPYEQYF.

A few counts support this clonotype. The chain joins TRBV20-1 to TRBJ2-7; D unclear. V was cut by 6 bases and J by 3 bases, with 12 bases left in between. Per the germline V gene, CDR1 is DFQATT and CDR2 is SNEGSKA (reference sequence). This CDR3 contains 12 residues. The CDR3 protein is CSAPVVGYEQYF. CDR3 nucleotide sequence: TGCAGTGCCCCCGTAGTGGGCTACGAGCAGTACTTC.

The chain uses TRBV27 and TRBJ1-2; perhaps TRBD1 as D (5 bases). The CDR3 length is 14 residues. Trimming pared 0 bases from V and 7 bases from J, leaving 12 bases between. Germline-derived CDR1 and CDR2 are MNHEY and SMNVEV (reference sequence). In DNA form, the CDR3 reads TGTGCCAGCAGTTTATCCTCAGGGATAAGTGGCTACACCTTC. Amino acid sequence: CASSLSSGISGYTF.

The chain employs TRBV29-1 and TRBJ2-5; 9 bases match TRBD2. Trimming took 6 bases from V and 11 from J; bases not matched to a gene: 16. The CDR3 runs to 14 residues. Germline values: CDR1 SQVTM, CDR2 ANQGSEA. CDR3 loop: CSVVRAGGSNEQYF. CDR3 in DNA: TGCAGCGTCGTCCGGGCGGGAGGGAGCAATGAGCAGTACTTC.

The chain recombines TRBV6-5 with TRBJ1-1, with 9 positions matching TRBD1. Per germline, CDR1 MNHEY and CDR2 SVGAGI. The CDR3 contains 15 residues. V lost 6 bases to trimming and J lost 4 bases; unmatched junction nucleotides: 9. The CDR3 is CASRGTVTGGTEAFF. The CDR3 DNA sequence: TGTGCCAGCAGAGGGACGGTGACAGGGGGCACTGAAGCTTTCTTT.

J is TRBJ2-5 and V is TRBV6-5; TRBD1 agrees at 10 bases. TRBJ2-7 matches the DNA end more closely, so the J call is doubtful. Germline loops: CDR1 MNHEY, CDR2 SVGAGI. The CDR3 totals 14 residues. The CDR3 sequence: CASSYDRGPGEQYF. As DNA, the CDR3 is TGTGCCAGCAGTTACGACAGGGGGCCGGGCGAGCAGTACTTC.

The CDR3 nucleotides read TGTGCCAGCTCACCACAATCTAGCGCGGGTCCCTACAATGAGCAGTTCTTC. This gives the protein CASSPQSSAGPYNEQFF. This sequence joins TRBV18 and TRBJ2-1; tentative D call: TRBD2 (6 bases). V lost 1 base, J lost 2 bases, and 15 bases lay in between. The germline V gene has CDR1 KGHSH and CDR2 LQKENI. There are 17 residues in the CDR3. The full variable domain, its missing parts supplied by reference TRBV18 and TRBJ2-1, is NAGVMQNPRHLVRRRGQEARLRCSPMKGHSHVYWYRQLPEEGLKFMVYLQKENIIDESGMPKERFSAEFPKEGPSILRIQQVVRGDSAAYFCASSPQSSAGPYNEQFFGPGTRLTVL.

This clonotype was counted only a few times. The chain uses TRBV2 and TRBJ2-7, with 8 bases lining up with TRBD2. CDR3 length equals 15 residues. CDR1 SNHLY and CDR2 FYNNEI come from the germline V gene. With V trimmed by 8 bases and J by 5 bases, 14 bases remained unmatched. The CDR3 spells CASSVPGTSGNEQYF. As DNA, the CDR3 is TGTGCCAGCTCGGTCCCCGGGACTAGTGGCAACGAGCAGTACTTC.

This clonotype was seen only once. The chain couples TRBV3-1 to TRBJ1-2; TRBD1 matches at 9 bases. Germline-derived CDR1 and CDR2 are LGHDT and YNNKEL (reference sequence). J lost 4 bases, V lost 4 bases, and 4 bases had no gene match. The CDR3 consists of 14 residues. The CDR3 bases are TGTGCCAGCAGCCGCGGACAGGGGCCCTATGGCTACACCTTC. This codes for CASSRGQGPYGYTF.

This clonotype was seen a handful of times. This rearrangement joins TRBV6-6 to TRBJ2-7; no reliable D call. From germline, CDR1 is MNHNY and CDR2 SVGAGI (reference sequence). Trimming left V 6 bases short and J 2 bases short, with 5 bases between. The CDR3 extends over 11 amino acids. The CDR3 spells CASRDTYEQYF. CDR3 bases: TGTGCCAGCAGGGATACCTACGAGCAGTACTTC.